This TCR beta chain was sequenced during a study of blood T cell repertoires in COVID-19. Study details: T cells, B-cell-depleted T cells, or PBMCs provided the cDNA or gDNA that served as material.

This clone was seen more than once but under ten times. In the authors' methods: Quantification of nucleated cells was approximated via reference gene primer amplification. The method was immunoSEQ multiplex PCR; TCRdb's version includes in-frame clones alone and lacks a portion of them. The V and J calls and clone size are taken from that table; D and trimming were inferred from the DNA. The sample includes some 67,000 clones, 70% to 90% of them seen just once. CDR1 is SGHRS, CDR2 YFSETQ, per germline. V dropped 0 bases and J dropped 10 bases, with 13 bases sitting between them. The CDR3 is made up of 13 amino acids.

Sequencing was done on a sample of peripheral blood. The rearrangement links TRBV5-1 to TRBJ1-2, with D maybe TRBD1 (6 bases). The TCR was taken from a woman between 55 and 75 years old with acute or convalescent COVID-19. CDR3 nucleotides: TGCGCCAGCAGCTTGGAAACAGGGAGCGACTACACCTTC. This translates into CASSLETGSDYTF.